The entry below describes one TCR beta chain. The naive CD8 population came from CD45RO-negative cells selected for CCR7, without terminally differentiated effector memory CD45RA+ cells. The germline V and J ends were trimmed by 4 bases and 2 bases, with 9 bases remaining between them. CDR1 LNHDA and CDR2 SQIVND come from the germline V gene (reference sequence). The CDR3 covers 13 residues. The assay was immunoSEQ multiplex PCR, and TCRdb's table has in-frame clones only and misses some. The sample consists of roughly 570,000 clones, roughly 98% of them appearing once. The data belong to a study of shared clonotypes between healthy human individuals.

The chain employs TRBV19 and TRBJ2-7; D remains unclear. The source material was naive CD8+ T cells sorted from blood. The receptor's source is a young man in good health. Here the CDR3 reads CASSKNNPYEQYF. The CDR3 DNA is TGTGCCAGTAGTAAGAACAACCCCTACGAGCAGTACTTC.